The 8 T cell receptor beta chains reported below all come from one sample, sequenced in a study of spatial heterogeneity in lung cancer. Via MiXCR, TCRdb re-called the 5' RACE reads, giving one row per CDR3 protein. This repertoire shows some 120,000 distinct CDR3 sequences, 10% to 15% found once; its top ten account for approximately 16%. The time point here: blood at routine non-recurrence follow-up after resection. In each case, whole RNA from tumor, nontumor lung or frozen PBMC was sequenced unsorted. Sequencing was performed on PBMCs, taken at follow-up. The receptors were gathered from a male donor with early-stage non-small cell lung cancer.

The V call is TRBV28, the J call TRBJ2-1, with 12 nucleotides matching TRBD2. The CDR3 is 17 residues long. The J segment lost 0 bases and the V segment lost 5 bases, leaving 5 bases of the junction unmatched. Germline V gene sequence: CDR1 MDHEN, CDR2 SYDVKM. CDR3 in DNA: TGTGCCAGCAGTGGGACTAGCGGGCGACGCTCCTACAATGAGCAGTTCTTC. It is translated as CASSGTSGRRSYNEQFF.

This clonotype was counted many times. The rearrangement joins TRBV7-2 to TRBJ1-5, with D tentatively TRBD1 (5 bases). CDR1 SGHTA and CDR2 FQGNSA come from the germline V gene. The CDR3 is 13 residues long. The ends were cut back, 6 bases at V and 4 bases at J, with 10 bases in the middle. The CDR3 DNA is TGTGCCAGCAGGGGTCAGGGAAATCAGCCCCAGCATTTT. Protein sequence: CASRGQGNQPQHF.

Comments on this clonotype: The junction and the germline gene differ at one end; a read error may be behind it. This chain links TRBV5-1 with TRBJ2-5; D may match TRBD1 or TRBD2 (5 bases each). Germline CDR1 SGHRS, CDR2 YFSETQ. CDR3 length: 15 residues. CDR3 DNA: TGCGCCAGCAAGGGGCGGACTGAGTACCAAGATACCCAGTACTTC. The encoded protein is CASKGRTEYQDTQYF.

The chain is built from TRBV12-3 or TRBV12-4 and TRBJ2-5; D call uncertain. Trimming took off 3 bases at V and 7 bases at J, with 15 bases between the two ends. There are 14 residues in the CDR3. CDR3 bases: TGTGCCAGCAGTTTCACCGGACCCCCAGGGACCCAGTACTTC. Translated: CASSFTGPPGTQYF.

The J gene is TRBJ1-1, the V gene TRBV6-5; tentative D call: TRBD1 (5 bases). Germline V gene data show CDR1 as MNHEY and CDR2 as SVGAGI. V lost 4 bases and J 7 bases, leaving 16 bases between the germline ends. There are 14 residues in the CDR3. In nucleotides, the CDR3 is TGTGCCAGCAGTTGGGCCACAGGCGCAGGTGAAGCTTTCTTT. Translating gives CASSWATGAGEAFF.

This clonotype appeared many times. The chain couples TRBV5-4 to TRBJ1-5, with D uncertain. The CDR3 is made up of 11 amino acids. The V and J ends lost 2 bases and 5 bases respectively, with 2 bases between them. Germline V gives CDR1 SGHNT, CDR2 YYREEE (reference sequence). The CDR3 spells CASSFYQPQHF. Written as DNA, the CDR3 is TGTGCCAGCAGCTTCTATCAGCCCCAGCATTTT.

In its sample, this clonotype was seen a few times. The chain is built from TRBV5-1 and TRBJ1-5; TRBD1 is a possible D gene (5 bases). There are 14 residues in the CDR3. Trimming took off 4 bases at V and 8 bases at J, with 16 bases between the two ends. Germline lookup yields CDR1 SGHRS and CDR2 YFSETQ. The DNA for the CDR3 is TGCGCCAGCAGCCTCCGCCAGGGCGGGGAGCCCCAGCATTTT. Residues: CASSLRQGGEPQHF.

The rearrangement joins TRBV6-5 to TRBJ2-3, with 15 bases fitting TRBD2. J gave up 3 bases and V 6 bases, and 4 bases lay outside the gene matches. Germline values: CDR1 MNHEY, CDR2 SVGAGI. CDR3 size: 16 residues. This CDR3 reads CASRGTSGGLTDTQYF. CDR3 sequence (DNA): TGTGCCAGCAGAGGGACTAGCGGGGGGTTGACAGATACGCAGTATTTT.